This section outlines one T cell receptor beta chain sequence together with its context. Its antigen remains unknown. Trimming removed 4 bases from V and 3 bases from J, with 10 bases in between. Germline V CDR1 and CDR2: SGHRS, YFSETQ. The CDR3 is 14 amino acids. The source of the sample is a study of STAT5B mutations in CD4+ large granular lymphocyte leukemia. Broader study findings: Compared with healthy controls (2/35), patient top clones favored TRBV06 (8/27). CD4-sorted patient repertoires seemed more clonal than healthy CD4+ repertoires. Higher CD4+ than CD8+ T-LGLL clonality might reflect small sample size.

Clones were read by immunoSEQ multiplex PCR, and TCRdb kept only the in-frame ones, dropping some. The sample includes roughly 30,000 clones, 70% to 90% of them seen just once. This sequence joins TRBV5-1 and TRBJ1-4, with D possibly TRBD1 on 5 matching bases. Input material: CD4+ T cells from blood buffy coats. The receptor was isolated from a human donor in good health. In DNA form, the CDR3 reads TGCGCCAGCAGCCGGGGGGGGGCTAATGAAAAACTGTTTTTT. It codes for CASSRGGANEKLFF.